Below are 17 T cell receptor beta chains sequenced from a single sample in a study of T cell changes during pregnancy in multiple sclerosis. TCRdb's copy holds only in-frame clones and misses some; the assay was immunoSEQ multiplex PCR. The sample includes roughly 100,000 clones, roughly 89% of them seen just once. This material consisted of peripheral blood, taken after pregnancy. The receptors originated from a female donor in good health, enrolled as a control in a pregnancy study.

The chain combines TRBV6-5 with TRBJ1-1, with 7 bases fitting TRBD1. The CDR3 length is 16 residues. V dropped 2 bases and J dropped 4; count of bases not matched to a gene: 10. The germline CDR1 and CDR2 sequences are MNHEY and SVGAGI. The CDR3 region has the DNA TGTGCCAGCAGTTACCGAACAGGGGCCCTGGGCACTGAAGCTTTCTTT. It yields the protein CASSYRTGALGTEAFF.

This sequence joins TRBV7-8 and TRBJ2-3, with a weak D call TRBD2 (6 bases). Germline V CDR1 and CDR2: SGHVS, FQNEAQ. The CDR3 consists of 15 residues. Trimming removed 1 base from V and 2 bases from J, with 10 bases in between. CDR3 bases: TGTGCCAGCAGCTTAGGCGGGACTTTCACAGATACGCAGTATTTT. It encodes CASSLGGTFTDTQYF.

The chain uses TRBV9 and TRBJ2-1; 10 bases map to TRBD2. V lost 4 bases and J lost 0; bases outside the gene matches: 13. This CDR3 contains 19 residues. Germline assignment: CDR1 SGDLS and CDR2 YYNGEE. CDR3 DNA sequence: TGTGCCAGCAGCCCGCGACTAAGCGGGGGGGCCGGCTCCTACAATGAGCAGTTCTTC. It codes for CASSPRLSGGAGSYNEQFF.

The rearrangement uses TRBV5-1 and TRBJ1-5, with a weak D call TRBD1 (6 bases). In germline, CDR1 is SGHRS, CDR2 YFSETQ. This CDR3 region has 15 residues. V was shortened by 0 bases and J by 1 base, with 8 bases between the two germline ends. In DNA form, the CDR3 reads TGCGCCAGCAGCTTGGCAGGGGCGAGCAATCAGCCCCAGCATTTT. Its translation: CASSLAGASNQPQHF.

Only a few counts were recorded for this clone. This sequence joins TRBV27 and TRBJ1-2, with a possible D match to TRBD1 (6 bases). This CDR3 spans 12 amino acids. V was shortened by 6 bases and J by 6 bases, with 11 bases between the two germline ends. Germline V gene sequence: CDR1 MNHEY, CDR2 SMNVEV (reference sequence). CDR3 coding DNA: TGTGCCAGCAGCCCAACAGGGAATGGCTACACCTTC. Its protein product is CASSPTGNGYTF.

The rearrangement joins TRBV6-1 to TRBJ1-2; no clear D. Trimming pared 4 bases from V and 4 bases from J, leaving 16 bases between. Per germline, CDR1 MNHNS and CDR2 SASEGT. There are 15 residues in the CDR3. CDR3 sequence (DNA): TGTGCCAGCAGTGGGTCCCTTATGGTGCGCTATGGCTACACCTTC. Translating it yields CASSGSLMVRYGYTF.

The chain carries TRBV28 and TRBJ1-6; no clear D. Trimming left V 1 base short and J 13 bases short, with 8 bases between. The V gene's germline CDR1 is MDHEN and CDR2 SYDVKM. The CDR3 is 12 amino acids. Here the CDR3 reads CASSLSGRPLHF. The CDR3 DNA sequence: TGTGCCAGCAGTTTATCGGGGAGGCCCCTCCACTTT.

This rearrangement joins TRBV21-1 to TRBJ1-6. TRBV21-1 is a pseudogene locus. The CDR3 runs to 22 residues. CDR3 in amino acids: CASSKGGIVRSQKAGYNSPLHF. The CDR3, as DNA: TGTGCCAGCAGCAAGGGAGGGATAGTCAGGAGCCAAAAAGCCGGTTATAATTCACCCCTCCACTTT.

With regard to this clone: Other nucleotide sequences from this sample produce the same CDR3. The CDR3 bases are TGTGCCAGCAGCTTGGACAGAAACTATGGCTACACCTTC. It encodes CASSLDRNYGYTF. The rearrangement uses TRBV5-4 and TRBJ1-2; D is uncertain. Trimming pared 0 bases from V and 2 bases from J, leaving 5 bases between. Germline V gene data show CDR1 as SGHNT and CDR2 as YYREEE (reference sequence). This CDR3 is built from 13 residues.

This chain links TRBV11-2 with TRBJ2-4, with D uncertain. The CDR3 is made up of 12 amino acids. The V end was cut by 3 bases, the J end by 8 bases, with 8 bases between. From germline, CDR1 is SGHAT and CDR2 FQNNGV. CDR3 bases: TGTGCCAGCAGCTTTTCCCCAGACATTCAGTACTTC. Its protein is CASSFSPDIQYF.

The CDR3 spells CASSLAGGGQETQYF. DNA for the CDR3: TGTGCCAGCAGCTTGGCGGGGGGCGGACAAGAGACCCAGTACTTC. This sequence joins TRBV5-4 and TRBJ2-5; D perhaps matches TRBD2 (7 bases). The CDR3 runs to 15 residues. V lost 0 bases and J lost 2, with 11 bases in between. CDR1 and CDR2 (germline): SGHNT, YYREEE (reference sequence).

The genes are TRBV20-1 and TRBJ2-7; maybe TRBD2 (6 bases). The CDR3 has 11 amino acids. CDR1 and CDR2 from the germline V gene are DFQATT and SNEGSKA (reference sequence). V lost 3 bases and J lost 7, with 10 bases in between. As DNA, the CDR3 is TGCAGTGCTAGTCTCGGGAGTGAGCAGTACTTC. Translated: CSASLGSEQYF.

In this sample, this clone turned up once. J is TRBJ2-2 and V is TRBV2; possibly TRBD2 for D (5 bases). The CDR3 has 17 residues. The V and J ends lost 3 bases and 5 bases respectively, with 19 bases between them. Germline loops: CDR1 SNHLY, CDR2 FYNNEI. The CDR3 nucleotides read TGTGCCAGCAGTGACGCAGGACTCCGTCCGAGTACCGGGGAGCTGTTTTTT. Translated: CASSDAGLRPSTGELFF.

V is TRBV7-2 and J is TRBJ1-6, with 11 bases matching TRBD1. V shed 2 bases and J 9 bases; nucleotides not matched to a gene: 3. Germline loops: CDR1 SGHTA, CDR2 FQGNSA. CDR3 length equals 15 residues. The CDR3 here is CASSLQGQGGSPLHF. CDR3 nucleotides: TGTGCCAGCAGCTTACAGGGACAGGGGGGTTCACCCCTCCACTTT.

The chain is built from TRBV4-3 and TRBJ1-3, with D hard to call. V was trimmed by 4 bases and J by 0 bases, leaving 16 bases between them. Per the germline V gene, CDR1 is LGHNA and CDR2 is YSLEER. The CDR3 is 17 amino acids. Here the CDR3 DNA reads TGCGCCAGCAGCCGTGAAGTCAGGCCTTCCTCTGGAAACACCATATATTTT. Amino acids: CASSREVRPSSGNTIYF.

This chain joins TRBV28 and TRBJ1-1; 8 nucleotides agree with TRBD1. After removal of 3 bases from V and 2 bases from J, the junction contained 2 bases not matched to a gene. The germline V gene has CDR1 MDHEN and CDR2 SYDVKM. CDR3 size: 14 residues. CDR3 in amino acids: CASSFPGGNTEAFF. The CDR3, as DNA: TGTGCCAGCAGTTTTCCAGGGGGCAACACTGAAGCTTTCTTT.

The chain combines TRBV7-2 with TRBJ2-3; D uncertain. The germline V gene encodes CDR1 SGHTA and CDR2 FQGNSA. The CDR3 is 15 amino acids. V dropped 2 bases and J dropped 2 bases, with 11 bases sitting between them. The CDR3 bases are TGTGCCAGCAGCTTACTAGGCCAGAACACAGATACGCAGTATTTT. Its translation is CASSLLGQNTDTQYF. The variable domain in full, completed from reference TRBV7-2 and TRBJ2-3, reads GAGVSQSPSNKVTEKGKDVELRCDPISGHTALYWYRQSLGQGLEFLIYFQGNSAPDKSGLPSDRFSAERTGGSVSTLTIQRTQQEDSAVYLCASSLLGQNTDTQYFGPGTRLTVL.